The T cell receptor beta chain described here comes from a study of T-cell reconstitution after alpha-beta-depleted transplantation in children. Unique molecular identifiers tagged the TCRbeta library. TCRdb re-called the PCR reads through MiXCR, storing one row per CDR3 protein. Among hundreds of thousands of distinct CDR3 sequences listed, under 30% were seen once. From germline, CDR1 is MNHNY and CDR2 SVGAGI (reference sequence). The CDR3 contains 13 residues. Trimming shortened V by 6 bases and J by 2 bases, and 9 bases separated the two germline ends. This clonotype was picked up many times. The chain joins TRBV6-6 to TRBJ2-3, with D perhaps TRBD2 (5 bases). The sequences come from PBMCs, mostly from graft donor cells, collected 360 days after TCRalphabeta/CD19-depleted stem cell transplant. This clonotype was sampled from a boy under two years old who had a stem cell transplant for acute myeloid leukemia, so the T cells may come from the graft donor. CDR3 protein: CASSRRPTDTQYF. Here the CDR3 DNA reads TGTGCCAGCAGCAGGAGGCCCACAGATACGCAGTATTTT.